Below are 7 T cell receptor beta chains sequenced from a single sample in a study of cytomegalovirus exposure and HLA in healthy donors listed by TCRdb under 2017. The library was obtained by the immunoSEQ multiplex PCR assay. A mixture of 60 forward primers for TCR Vbeta segments and 13 reverse primers for TCR Jbeta segments was used in the multiplex PCR. TCRdb took over this immuneACCESS table, retaining in-frame rearrangements with V and J assigned. Such tables are incomplete; in checked studies, under half of the missing clones stem from an unresolved V gene, and the remainder is unexplained. The table for this sample lists around 59,000 clones; about 80% of them were counted only once. The ten largest clones take up around 3.9% of the sample. The source material was PBMCs. Source of these receptors: a woman aged 40 to 50 in good health and CMV-seronegative.

The chain is built from TRBV4-3 and TRBJ2-1; 8 bases match TRBD2. The CDR3 has 16 residues. The germline V gene has CDR1 LGHNA and CDR2 YSLEER. J gave up 6 bases and V 3 bases, and 10 bases lay outside the gene matches. For the CDR3, the DNA is TGCGCCAGCAGCCACGAACCGGGACTAGTTCCCAATGAGCAGTTCTTC. This translates into CASSHEPGLVPNEQFF.

This clone was seen just once. The J gene is TRBJ2-5, the V gene TRBV2; 10 bases line up with TRBD1. V was clipped by 7 bases and J by 5 bases; unmatched bases: 7. There are 14 residues in the CDR3. Per germline, CDR1 SNHLY and CDR2 FYNNEI. CDR3 sequence: CASNTGTGVETQYF. CDR3 nucleotide sequence: TGTGCCAGCAATACCGGGACAGGGGTTGAGACCCAGTACTTC. The entire variable domain, with the rest obtained from reference TRBV2 and TRBJ2-5, is as follows: EPEVTQTPSHQVTQMGQEVILRCVPISNHLYFYWYRQILGQKVEFLVSFYNNEISEKSEIFDDQFSVERPDGSNFTLKIRSTKLEDSAMYFCASNTGTGVETQYFGPGTRLLVL.

This clone was observed a handful of times. The chain recombines TRBV5-6 with TRBJ1-2; TRBD1 aligns across 7 bases. The CDR3 sequence is 13 residues long. Germline CDR1 and CDR2: SGHDT and YYEEEE. The V gene end was trimmed by 4 bases and the J gene end by 8 bases; junction bases not matched to a gene: 8. The CDR3: CASSRNRGKGYTF. The CDR3 nucleotides are TGTGCCAGCAGCCGCAACAGGGGTAAAGGCTACACCTTC.

The V gene is TRBV6-6, the J gene TRBJ1-4; 8 positions agree with TRBD1. With 2 bases clipped from V and 8 bases from J, the junction kept 1 base outside the gene matches. The germline CDR1 and CDR2 sequences are MNHNY and SVGAGI (reference sequence). The CDR3 contains 13 residues. As DNA, the CDR3 is TGTGCCAGCAGTTACGGGACAGGAGAAAAACTGTTTTTT. Translating gives CASSYGTGEKLFF.

The rearrangement links TRBV27 to TRBJ1-2, with D possibly TRBD1 on 6 matching bases. Germline CDR1 reads MNHEY; CDR2 reads SMNVEV (reference sequence). There are 17 residues in the CDR3. V dropped 5 bases and J dropped 8 bases, with 27 bases sitting between them. The CDR3: CASSPRGAGALLRGYTF. The CDR3 DNA reads TGTGCCAGCAGTCCCAGAGGGGCAGGGGCCCTGTTGAGGGGCTACACCTTC.

The chain links TRBV27 to TRBJ2-6; no clear D gene. The V gene lost 0 bases and the J gene lost 0 bases, with 9 bases spanning the gap. CDR1 MNHEY and CDR2 SMNVEV come from the germline V gene (reference sequence). The CDR3 length is 17 residues. CDR3 loop: CASSLSVQVSGANVLTF. The CDR3 bases are TGTGCCAGCAGTTTATCGGTTCAGGTCTCTGGGGCCAACGTCCTGACTTTC. The entire variable domain, with the rest obtained from reference TRBV27 and TRBJ2-6, is as follows: EAQVTQNPRYLITVTGKKLTVTCSQNMNHEYMSWYRQDPGLGLRQIYYSMNVEVTDKGDVPEGYKVSRKEKRNFPLILESPSPNQTSLYFCASSLSVQVSGANVLTFGAGSRLTVL.

This chain connects TRBV7-9 to TRBJ1-5, with D possibly TRBD1 on 5 matching bases. The CDR3 extends over 15 amino acids. V lost 0 bases and J 9 bases, leaving 15 bases between the germline ends. The germline V gene has CDR1 SEHNR and CDR2 FQNEAQ (reference sequence). CDR3 protein: CASSLALGPEGPQHF. CDR3 in DNA: TGTGCCAGCAGCTTAGCGTTGGGACCGGAGGGGCCCCAGCATTTT.